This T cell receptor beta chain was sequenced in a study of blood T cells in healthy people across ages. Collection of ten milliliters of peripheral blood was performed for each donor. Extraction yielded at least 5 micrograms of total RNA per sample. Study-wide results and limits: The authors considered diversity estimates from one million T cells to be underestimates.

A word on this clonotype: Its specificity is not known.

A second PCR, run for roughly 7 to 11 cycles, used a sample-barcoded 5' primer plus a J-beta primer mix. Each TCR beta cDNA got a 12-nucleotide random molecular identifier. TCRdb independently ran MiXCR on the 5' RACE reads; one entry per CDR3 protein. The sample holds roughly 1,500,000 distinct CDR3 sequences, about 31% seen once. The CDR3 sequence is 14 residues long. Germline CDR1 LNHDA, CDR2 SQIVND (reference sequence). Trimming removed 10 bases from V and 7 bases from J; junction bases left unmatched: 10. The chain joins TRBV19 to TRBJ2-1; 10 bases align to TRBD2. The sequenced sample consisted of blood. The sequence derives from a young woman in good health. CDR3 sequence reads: CATTGTSVKNEQFF. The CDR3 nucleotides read TGTGCCACGACCGGGACTAGCGTCAAGAATGAGCAGTTCTTC.